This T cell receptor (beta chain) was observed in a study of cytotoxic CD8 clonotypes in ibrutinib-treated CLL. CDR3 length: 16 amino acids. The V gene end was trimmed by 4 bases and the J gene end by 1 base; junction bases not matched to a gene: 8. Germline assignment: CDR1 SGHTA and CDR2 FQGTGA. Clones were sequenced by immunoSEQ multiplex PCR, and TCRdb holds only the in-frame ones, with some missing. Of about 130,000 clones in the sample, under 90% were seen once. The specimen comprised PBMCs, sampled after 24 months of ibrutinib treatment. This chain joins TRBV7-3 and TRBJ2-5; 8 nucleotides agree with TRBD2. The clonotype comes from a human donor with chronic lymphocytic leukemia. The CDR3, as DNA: TGTGCCAGCAGCTCCCGGAGCGGGGGATCCCAAGAGACCCAGTACTTC. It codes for CASSSRSGGSQETQYF.